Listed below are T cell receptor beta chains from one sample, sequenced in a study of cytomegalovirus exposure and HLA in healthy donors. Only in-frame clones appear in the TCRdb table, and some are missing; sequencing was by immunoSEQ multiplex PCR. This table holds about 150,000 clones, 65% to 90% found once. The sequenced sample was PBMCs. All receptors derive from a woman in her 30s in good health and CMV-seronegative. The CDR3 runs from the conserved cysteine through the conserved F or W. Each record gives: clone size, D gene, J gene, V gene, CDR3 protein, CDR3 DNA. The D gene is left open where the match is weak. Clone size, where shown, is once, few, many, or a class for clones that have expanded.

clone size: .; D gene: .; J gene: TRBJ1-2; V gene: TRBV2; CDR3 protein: CASSELGLGYGYTF; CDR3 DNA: TGTGCCAGCAGTGAACTGGGGCTCGGATATGGCTACACCTTC
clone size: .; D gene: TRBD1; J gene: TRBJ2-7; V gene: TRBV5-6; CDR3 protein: CASSIGGTGLDEQYF; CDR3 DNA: TGTGCCAGCAGCATTGGAGGGACAGGGCTTGACGAGCAGTACTTC
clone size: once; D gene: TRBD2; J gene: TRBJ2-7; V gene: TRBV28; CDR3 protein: CASSSWTRSTTEQYF; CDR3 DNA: TGTGCCAGCAGTTCCTGGACTAGAAGCACGACCGAGCAGTACTTC
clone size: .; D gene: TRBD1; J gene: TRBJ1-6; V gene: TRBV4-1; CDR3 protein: CASSRDRGLMSSPLHF; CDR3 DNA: TGCGCCAGCAGCCGGGACAGAGGGCTGATGTCATCACCCCTCCACTTT
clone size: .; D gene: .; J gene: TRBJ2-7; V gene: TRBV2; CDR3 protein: CASSPGGGGYEQYF; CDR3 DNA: TGTGCCAGCAGCCCCGGGGGAGGGGGCTACGAGCAGTACTTC
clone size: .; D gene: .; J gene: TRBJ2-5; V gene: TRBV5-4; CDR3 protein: CASSLIGGETQYF; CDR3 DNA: TGTGCCAGCAGCTTGATCGGGGGTGAGACCCAGTACTTC
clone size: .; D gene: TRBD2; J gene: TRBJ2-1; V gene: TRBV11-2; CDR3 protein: CASSRGSGAYNEQFF; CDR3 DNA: TGTGCCAGCAGCAGGGGTAGCGGGGCTTACAATGAGCAGTTCTTC
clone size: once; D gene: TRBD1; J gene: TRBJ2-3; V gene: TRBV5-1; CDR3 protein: CASSRTGTDTQYF; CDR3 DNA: TGCGCCAGCAGCCGGACAGGGACAGATACGCAGTATTTT
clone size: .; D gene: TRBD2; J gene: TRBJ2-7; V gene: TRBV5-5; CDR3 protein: CASTAAGLDREQYF; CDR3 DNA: TGTGCCAGCACCGCCGCCGGACTAGATCGCGAGCAGTACTTC
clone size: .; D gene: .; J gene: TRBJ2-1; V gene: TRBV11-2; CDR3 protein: CASSFERVGYNEQFF; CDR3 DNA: TGTGCCAGCAGCTTTGAGCGGGTGGGATACAATGAGCAGTTCTTC
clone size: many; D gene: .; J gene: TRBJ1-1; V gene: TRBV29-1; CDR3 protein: CSVQVWNTEAFF; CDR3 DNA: TGCAGCGTTCAGGTCTGGAACACTGAAGCTTTCTTT
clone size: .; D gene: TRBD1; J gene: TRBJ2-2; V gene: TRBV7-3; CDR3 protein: CASSKRTGFTGELFF; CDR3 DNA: TGTGCCAGCAGCAAACGGACAGGGTTCACCGGGGAGCTGTTTTTT
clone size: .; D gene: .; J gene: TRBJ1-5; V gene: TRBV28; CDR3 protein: CASSSLPQGSNQPQHF; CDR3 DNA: TGTGCCAGCAGTTCCTTGCCACAGGGAAGCAATCAGCCCCAGCATTTT
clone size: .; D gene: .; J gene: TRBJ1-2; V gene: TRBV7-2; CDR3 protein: CASSADSIYGYTF; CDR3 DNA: TGTGCCAGCAGCGCGGACAGTATCTATGGCTACACCTTC
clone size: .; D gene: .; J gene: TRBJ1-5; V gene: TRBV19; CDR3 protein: CASSISPSESNQPQHF; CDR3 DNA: TGTGCCAGTAGTATATCTCCAAGCGAGAGCAATCAGCCCCAGCATTTT
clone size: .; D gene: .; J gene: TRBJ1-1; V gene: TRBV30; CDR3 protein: CAWSVLSEAFF; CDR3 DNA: TGTGCCTGGAGTGTTCTGAGTGAAGCTTTCTTT
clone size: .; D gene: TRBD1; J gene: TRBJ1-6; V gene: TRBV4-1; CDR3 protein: CASSQDMRDSSPLHF; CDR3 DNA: TGCGCCAGCAGCCAAGATATGAGGGACAGTTCACCCCTCCACTTT
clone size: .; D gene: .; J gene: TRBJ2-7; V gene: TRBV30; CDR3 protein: CAWSPGLGAREQYF; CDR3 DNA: TGTGCCTGGAGTCCGGGACTCGGAGCCAGAGAGCAGTACTTC
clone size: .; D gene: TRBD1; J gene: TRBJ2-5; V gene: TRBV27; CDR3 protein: CASSLFGQGEETQYF; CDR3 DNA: TGTGCCAGCAGTTTATTCGGACAGGGAGAAGAGACCCAGTACTTC
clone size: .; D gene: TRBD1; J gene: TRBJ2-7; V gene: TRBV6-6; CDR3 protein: CASSSTGVRLIYEQYF; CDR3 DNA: TGTGCCAGCAGTTCCACAGGGGTCCGCCTTATCTACGAGCAGTACTTC
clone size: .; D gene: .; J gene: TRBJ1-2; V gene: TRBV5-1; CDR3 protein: CASSLDPYSNYGYTF; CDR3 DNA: TGCGCCAGCAGCTTGGACCCATACTCTAACTATGGCTACACCTTC
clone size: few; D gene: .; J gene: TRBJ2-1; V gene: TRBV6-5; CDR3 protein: CASSYSRDNEQFF; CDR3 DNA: TGTGCCAGCAGTTACTCGCGGGACAATGAGCAGTTCTTC
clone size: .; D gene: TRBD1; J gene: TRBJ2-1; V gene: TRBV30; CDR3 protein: CAWRGTGVDEQFF; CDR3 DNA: TGTGCCTGGAGGGGGACAGGGGTTGATGAGCAGTTCTTC
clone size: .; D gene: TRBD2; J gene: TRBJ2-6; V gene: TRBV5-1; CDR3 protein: CASSLAMGLAGAHGANVPTF; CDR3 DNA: TGCGCCAGCAGCTTGGCCATGGGACTAGCGGGAGCACATGGGGCCAACGTCCCGACTTTC
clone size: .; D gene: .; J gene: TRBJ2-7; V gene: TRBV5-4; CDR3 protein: CASSSSHQDYRYEQYF; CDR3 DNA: TGTGCCAGCAGCTCCAGCCATCAGGACTACAGATACGAGCAGTACTTC
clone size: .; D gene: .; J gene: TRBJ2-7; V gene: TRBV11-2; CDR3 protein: CASSSIGAPYEQYF; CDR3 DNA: TGTGCCAGCAGTTCTATAGGGGCCCCCTACGAGCAGTACTTC
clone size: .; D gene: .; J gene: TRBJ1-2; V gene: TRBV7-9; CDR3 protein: CSSSLIEGLGGYTF; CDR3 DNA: TGTTCCAGCAGCTTGATTGAGGGTCTGGGTGGCTACACCTTC
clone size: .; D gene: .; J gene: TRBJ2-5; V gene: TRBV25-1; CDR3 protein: CASSESNRRETQYF; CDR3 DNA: TGTGCCAGCAGTGAATCCAACAGACGAGAGACCCAGTACTTC
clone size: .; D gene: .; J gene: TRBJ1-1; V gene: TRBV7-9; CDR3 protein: CASSPNIRDGTEAFF; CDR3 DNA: TGTGCCAGCAGCCCGAATATCCGGGATGGCACTGAAGCTTTCTTT
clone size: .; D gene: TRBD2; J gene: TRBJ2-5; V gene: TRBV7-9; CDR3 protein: CASSSRTSGQETQYF; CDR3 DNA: TGTGCCAGCAGCTCCCGGACTAGCGGCCAAGAGACCCAGTACTTC
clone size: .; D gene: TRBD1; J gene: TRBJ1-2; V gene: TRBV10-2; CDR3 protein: CASSGSGTGGAYGYTF; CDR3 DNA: TGCGCCAGCAGTGGGTCTGGGACAGGGGGCGCCTATGGCTACACCTTC
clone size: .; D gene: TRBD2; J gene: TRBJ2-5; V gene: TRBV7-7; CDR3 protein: CASSEGLAGLETQYF; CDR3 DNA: TGTGCCAGCAGCGAGGGACTAGCGGGGCTAGAGACCCAGTACTTC
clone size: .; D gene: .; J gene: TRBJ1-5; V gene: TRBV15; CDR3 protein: CATSRDRTAGFNQPQHF; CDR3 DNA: TGTGCCACCAGCAGAGATAGGACAGCCGGATTCAATCAGCCCCAGCATTTT
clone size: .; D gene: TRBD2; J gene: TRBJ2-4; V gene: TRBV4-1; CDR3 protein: CASSLRDGASGRGWAKNIQYF; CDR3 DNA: TGCGCCAGCAGCCTACGAGATGGGGCTAGCGGGAGAGGTTGGGCCAAAAACATTCAGTACTTC
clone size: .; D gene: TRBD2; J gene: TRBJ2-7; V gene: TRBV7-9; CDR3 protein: CSSSLPSGGYEQYF; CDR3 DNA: TGTTCCAGCAGCCTTCCTAGCGGGGGCTACGAGCAGTACTTC
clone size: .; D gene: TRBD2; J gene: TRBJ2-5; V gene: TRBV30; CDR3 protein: CAWSVGTSLETQYF; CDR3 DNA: TGTGCCTGGAGTGTAGGGACTAGCTTGGAGACCCAGTACTTC
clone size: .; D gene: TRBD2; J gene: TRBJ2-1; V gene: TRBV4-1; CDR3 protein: CASSQAPGLGLYNEQFF; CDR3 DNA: TGCGCCAGCAGCCAGGCTCCGGGACTAGGGCTTTACAATGAGCAGTTCTTC
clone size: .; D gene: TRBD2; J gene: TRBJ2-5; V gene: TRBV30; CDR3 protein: CAWSLAVQETQYF; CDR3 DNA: TGTGCCTGGAGCCTAGCGGTCCAAGAGACCCAGTACTTC
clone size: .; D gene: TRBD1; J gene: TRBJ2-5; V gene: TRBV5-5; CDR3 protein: CASSERNRGETQYF; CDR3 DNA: TGTGCCAGCAGCGAAAGAAACAGGGGGGAGACCCAGTACTTC